These 2 T cell receptor beta chains came from one sample sequenced in a study of blood T cell repertoires in COVID-19. Clones were read by immunoSEQ multiplex PCR, and TCRdb kept only the in-frame ones, dropping some. The sample consists of around 100,000 clones, 80% to 90% of them appearing once. Sequencing input: peripheral blood. The receptors stem from an elderly man with acute or convalescent COVID-19.

The chain combines TRBV7-2 with TRBJ2-1; possible D gene TRBD2, 5 bases. There are 12 residues in the CDR3. CDR1 is SGHTA and CDR2 is FQGNSA in the germline V gene. Trimming took off 4 bases at V and 12 bases at J, with 13 bases between the two ends. DNA for the CDR3: TGTGCCAGCAGCTCCTCCCTCCGGGGGCAGTTCTTC. Protein: CASSSSLRGQFF.

The rearrangement uses TRBV29-1 and TRBJ2-1, with no clear D. This CDR3 region has 13 residues. CDR1 and CDR2 from the germline V gene are SQVTM and ANQGSEA. V dropped 6 bases and J dropped 4 bases, with 13 bases sitting between them. The CDR3 region has the DNA TGCAGCGTCCCCCACTCCCCTTACAATGAGCAGTTCTTC. Its protein product is CSVPHSPYNEQFF.